The T cell receptor (beta chain) described here comes from a study of vaccination effects on CD4 cells after COVID-19. Study-wide results and caveats: In healthy vaccinees, only 1 of 255 vaccine-induced clones cross-reacted with common cold coronaviruses.

Before sequencing took place, the ViraFEST assay used viral peptide pools to expand antigen-specific CD4+ T cells. Following a roughly ten-day culture, CD4+ T cells were purified. Previously uninfected by SARS-CoV-2, the vaccine recipients also showed negative nucleocapsid antibodies. About 1.8 million PBMC were seeded per well and grown in the presence of around 10 IU/ml IL-2 and around 10 ug/ml peptides. On both days 3 and 7, half of the culture medium was replaced with IL-2 medium. Produced via immunoSEQ multiplex PCR; TCRdb's table is partial and in-frame only. There are roughly 67,000 clones in the sample; roughly 79% occur only once, and roughly a tenth lies in the top ten. As concerns this clone: Antigen specificity is unknown.

Per the germline V gene, CDR1 is MNHEY and CDR2 is SMNVEV (reference sequence). V was cut by 9 bases and J by 2 bases, with 13 bases left in between. This CDR3 comprises 14 residues. This receptor was taken from a human donor who received a COVID-19 vaccine. The V and J genes are TRBV27 and TRBJ1-4; D gene uncertain. The sequences come from CD4+ T cells from PBMCs cultured with SARS-CoV-2 spike peptides, collected before COVID-19 vaccination. The CDR3 region has the DNA TGTGCCAGTAGAGGAAGCATTACTAATGAAAAACTGTTTTTT. Residues: CASRGSITNEKLFF.